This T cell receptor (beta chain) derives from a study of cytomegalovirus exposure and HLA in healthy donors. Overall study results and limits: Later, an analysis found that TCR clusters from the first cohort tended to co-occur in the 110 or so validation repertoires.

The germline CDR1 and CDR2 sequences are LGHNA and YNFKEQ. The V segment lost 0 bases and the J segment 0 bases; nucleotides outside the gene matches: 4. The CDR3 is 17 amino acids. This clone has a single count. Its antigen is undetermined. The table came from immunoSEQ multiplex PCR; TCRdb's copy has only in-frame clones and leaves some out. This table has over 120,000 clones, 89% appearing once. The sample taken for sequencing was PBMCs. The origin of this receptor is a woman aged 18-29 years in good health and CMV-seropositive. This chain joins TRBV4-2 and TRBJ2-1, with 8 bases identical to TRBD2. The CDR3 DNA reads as TGTGCCAGCAGCCAAGATAGACTAGCGAGCTCCTACAATGAGCAGTTCTTC. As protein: CASSQDRLASSYNEQFF.